This T cell receptor (beta chain) was profiled in a study of shared clonotypes between healthy human individuals. The naive CD8 fraction comprised CD45RO-negative cells positively selected for CCR7 and excluded terminally differentiated effector memory CD45RA+ cells. The CDR3 is 15 residues long. Germline loops: CDR1 GTSNPN, CDR2 SVGIG (reference sequence). V was clipped by 3 bases and J by 0 bases, with 13 bases between them. Produced via immunoSEQ multiplex PCR; TCRdb's table is partial and in-frame only. The table has some 1,900,000 clones, approximately 94% seen once; the top ten hold 0.9% to 1.5%.

The gene calls are TRBV30 and TRBJ2-3; D is uncertain. Input material: naive CD8+ T cells sorted from blood. The source of this sequence is a man aged 18 to 30 in good health. In nucleotides, the CDR3 is TGTGCCTGGAGGGGCTTTGAGGCTAGCACAGATACGCAGTATTTT. Encoded protein: CAWRGFEASTDTQYF.